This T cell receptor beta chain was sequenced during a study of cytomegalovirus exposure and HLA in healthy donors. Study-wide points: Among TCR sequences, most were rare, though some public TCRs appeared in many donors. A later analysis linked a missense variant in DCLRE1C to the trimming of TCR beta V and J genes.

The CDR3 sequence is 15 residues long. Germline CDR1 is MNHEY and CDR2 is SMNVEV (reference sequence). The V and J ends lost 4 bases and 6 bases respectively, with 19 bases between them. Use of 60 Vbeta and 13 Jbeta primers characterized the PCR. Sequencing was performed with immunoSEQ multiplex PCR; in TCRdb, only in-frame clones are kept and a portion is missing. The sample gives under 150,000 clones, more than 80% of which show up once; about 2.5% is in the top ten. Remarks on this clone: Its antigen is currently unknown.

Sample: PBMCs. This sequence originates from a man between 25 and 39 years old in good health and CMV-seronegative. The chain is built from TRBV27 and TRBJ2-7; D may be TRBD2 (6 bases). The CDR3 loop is CASSSSRLGTGEQYF. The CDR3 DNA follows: TGTGCCAGCAGTTCGTCCCGACTAGGAACTGGCGAGCAGTACTTC.